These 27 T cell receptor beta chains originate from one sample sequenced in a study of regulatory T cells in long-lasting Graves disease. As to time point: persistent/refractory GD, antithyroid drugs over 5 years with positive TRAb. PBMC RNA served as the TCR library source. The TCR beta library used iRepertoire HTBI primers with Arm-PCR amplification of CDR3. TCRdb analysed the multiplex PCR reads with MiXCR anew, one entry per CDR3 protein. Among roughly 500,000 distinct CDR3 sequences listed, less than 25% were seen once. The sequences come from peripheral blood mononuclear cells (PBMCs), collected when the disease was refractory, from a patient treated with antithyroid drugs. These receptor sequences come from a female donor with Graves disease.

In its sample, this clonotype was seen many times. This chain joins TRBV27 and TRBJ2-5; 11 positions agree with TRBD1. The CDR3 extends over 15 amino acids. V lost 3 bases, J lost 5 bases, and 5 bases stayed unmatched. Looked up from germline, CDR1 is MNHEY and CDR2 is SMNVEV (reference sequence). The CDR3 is CASSFSGTGGETQYF. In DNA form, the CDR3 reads TGTGCCAGCAGTTTCTCCGGGACAGGGGGGGAGACCCAGTACTTC.

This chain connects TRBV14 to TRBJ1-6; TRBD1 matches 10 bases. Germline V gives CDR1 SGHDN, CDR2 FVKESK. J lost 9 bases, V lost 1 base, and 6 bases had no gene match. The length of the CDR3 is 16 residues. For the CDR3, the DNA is TGTGCCAGCAGCCAAGTTGGGGGACAGGGGTCTTCACCCCTCCACTTT. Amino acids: CASSQVGGQGSSPLHF.

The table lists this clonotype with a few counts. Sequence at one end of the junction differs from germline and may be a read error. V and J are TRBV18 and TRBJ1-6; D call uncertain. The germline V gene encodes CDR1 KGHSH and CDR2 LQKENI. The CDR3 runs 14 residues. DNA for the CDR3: TGTGCCAGCTCATCAGGACCGGATAATTCACCCTTCCACTTT. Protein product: CASSSGPDNSPFHF.

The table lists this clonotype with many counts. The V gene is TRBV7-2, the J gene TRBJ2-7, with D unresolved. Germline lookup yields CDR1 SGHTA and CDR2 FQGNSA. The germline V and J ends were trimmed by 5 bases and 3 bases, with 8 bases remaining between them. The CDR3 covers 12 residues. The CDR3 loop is CASSQTSYEQYF. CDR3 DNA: TGTGCCAGCAGCCAGACCAGCTACGAGCAGTACTTC.

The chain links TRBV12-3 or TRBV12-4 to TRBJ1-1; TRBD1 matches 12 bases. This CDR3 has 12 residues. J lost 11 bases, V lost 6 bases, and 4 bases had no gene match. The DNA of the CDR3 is TGTGCCAGCAGCCGGGACAGGGGGCAGGCTTTCTTT. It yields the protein CASSRDRGQAFF.

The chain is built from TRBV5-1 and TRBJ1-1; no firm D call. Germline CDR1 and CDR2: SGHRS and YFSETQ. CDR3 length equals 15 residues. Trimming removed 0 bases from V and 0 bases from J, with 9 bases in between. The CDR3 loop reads CASSLAGTLNTEAFF. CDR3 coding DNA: TGCGCCAGCAGCTTGGCGGGAACCCTGAACACTGAAGCTTTCTTT.

CDR3 residues: CASSSGQVGNTIYF. The CDR3 DNA follows: TGTGCCAGCAGCTCGGGACAGGTGGGAAACACCATATATTTT. The chain carries TRBV7-2 and TRBJ1-3; 8 bases agree with TRBD1. The CDR3 is 14 residues long. Germline V lookup: CDR1 SGHTA, CDR2 FQGNSA. The V segment lost 4 bases and the J segment 4 bases; nucleotides outside the gene matches: 3.

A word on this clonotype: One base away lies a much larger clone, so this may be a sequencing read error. Here the CDR3 DNA reads TGTGCCAGCAACAGAGGCGTGAACACTGGAGCTTTCTTT. Amino acid sequence: CASNRGVNTGAFF. This chain connects TRBV6-1 to TRBJ1-1; unclear D gene. The CDR3 extends over 13 amino acids. The germline gives CDR1 MNHNS, CDR2 SASEGT.

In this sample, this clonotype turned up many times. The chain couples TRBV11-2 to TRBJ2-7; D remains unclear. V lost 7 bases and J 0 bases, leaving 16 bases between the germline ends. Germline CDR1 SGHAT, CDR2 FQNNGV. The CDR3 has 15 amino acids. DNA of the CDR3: TGTGCCAGCACCCTAAATTTTGGGTCCTCCTACGAGCAGTACTTC. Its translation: CASTLNFGSSYEQYF.

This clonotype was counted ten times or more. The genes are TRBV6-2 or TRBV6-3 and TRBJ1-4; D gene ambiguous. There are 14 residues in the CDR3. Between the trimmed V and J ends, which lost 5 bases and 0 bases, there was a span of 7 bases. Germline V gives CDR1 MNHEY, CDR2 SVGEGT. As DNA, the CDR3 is TGTGCCAGCAGTGTTTTTGCAACTAATGAAAAACTGTTTTTT. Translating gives CASSVFATNEKLFF.

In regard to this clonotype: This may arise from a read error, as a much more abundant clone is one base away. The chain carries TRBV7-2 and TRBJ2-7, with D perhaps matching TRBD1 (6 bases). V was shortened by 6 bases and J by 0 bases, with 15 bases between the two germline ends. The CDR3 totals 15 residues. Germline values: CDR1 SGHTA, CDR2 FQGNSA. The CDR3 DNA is TGTGCCAGCAGTCGGACAGCCAACCACTCCTACGAGCAGTACTTC. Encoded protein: CASSRTANHSYEQYF. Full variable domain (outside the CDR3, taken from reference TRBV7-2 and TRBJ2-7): GAGVSQSPSNKVTEKGKDVELRCDPISGHTALYWYRQSLGQGLEFLIYFQGNSAPDKSGLPSDRFSAERTGGSVSTLTIQRTQQEDSAVYLCASSRTANHSYEQYFGPGTRLTVT.

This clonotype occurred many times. As DNA, the CDR3 is TGTGCCAGCTCACCACCCCTCGGGGGACACGGCCCCTACGAGCAGTACTTC. Its protein product is CASSPPLGGHGPYEQYF. The V call is TRBV18, the J call TRBJ2-7, with D possibly being TRBD1 or TRBD2 (6 bases each). The V end was cut by 0 bases, the J end by 2 bases, with 17 bases between. Germline values: CDR1 KGHSH, CDR2 LQKENI. This CDR3 is 17 amino acids long.

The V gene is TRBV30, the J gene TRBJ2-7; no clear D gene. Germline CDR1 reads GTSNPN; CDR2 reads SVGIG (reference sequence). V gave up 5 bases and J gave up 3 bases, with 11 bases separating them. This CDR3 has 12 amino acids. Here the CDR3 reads CAWDDGYYEQYF. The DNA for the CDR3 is TGTGCCTGGGACGACGGGTACTACGAGCAGTACTTC.

CDR3 sequence reads: CASSEWGQGAPDTQYF. The CDR3 bases are TGTGCCAGCAGCGAGTGGGGACAGGGGGCACCAGATACGCAGTATTTT. The rearrangement links TRBV9 to TRBJ2-3, with 12 bases lining up with TRBD1. V dropped 3 bases and J dropped 4; count of bases not matched to a gene: 6. Germline V gives CDR1 SGDLS, CDR2 YYNGEE. There are 16 residues in the CDR3.

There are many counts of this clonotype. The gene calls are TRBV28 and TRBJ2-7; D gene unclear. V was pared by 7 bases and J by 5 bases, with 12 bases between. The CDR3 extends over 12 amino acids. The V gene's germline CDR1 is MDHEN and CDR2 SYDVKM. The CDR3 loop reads CASISRRDEQYF. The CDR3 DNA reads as TGTGCCAGCATTTCCAGGCGCGACGAGCAGTACTTC.

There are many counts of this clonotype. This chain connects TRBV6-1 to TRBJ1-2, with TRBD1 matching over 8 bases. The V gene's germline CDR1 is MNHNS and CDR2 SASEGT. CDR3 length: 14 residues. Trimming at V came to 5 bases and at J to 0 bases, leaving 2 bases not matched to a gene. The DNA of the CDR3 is TGTGCCAGCAGTCGGGACAGGACTAACTATGGCTACACCTTC. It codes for CASSRDRTNYGYTF.

CDR3: CASSGQGKFNSPLHF. Here the CDR3 DNA reads TGTGCCAGCAGTGGACAGGGAAAGTTTAATTCACCCCTCCACTTT. This rearrangement joins TRBV27 to TRBJ1-6, with 8 bases matching TRBD1. Germline V gene sequence: CDR1 MNHEY, CDR2 SMNVEV (reference sequence). The CDR3 spans 15 residues. Trimming at V came to 5 bases and at J to 6 bases, leaving 6 bases not matched to a gene.

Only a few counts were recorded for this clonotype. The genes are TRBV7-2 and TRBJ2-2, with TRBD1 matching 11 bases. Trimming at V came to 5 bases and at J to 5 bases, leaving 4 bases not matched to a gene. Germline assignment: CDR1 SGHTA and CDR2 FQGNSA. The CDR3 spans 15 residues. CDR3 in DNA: TGTGCCAGCAGCCACGGGACAGGGGGAACCGGGGAGCTGTTTTTT. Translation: CASSHGTGGTGELFF.

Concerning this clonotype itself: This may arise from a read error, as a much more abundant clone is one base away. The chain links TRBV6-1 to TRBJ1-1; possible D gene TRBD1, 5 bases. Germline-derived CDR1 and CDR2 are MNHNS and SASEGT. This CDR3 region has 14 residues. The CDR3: CASSPPGRVSRALF. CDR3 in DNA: TGTGCCAGCAGCCCACCCGGCAGGGTGAGCCGAGCTCTCTTT.

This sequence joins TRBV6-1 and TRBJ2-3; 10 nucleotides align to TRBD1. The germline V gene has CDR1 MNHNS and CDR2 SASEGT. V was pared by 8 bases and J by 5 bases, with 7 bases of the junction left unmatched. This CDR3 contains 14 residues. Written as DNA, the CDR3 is TGTGCCAGCCGTGGACAGGGGGGGAAAGATACGCAGTATTTT. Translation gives CASRGQGGKDTQYF.

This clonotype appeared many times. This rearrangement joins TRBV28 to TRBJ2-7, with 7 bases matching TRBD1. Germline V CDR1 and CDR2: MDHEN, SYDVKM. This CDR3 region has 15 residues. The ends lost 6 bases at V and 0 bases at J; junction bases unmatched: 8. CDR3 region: CASSKPRDSSYEQYF. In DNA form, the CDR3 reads TGTGCCAGCAGCAAGCCTAGGGACAGCTCCTACGAGCAGTACTTC.

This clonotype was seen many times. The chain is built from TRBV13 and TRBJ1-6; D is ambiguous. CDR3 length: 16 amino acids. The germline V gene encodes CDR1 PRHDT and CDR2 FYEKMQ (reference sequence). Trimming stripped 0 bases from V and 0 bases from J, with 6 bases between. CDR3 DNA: TGTGCCAGCAGCTTAGGGGGGAGCTCCTATAATTCACCCCTCCACTTT. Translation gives CASSLGGSSYNSPLHF.

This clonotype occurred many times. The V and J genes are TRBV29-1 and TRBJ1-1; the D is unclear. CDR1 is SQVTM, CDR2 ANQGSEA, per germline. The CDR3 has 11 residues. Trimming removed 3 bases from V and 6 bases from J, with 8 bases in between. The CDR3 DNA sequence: TGCAGCGTTGATAGTCCGGCTGAAGCTTTCTTT. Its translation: CSVDSPAEAFF.

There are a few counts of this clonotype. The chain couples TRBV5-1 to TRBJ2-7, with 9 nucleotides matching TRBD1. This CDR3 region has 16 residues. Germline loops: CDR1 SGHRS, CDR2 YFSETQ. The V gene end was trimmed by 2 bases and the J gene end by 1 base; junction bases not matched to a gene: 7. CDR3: CASSLTGGEVSYEQYF. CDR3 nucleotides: TGCGCCAGCAGCTTAACAGGGGGCGAGGTATCCTACGAGCAGTACTTC. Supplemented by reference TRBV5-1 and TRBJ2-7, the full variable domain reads KAGVTQTPRYLIKTRGQQVTLSCSPISGHRSVSWYQQTPGQGLQFLFEYFSETQRNKGNFPGRFSGRQFSNSRSEMNVSTLELGDSALYLCASSLTGGEVSYEQYFGPGTRLTVT.

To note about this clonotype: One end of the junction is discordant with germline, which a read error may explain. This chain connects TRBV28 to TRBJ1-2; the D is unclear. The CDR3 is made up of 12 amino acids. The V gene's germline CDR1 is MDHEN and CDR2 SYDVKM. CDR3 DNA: TGTGCCAGTCAGCAGACTAACTATGGCTACGCCTTC. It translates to CASQQTNYGYAF.

CDR3 nucleotides: TGTGCCAGCAGTTACTCCTTACCCCCCGAAGGGGAAGGCTATGGCTACACCTTC. Its protein is CASSYSLPPEGEGYGYTF. This chain connects TRBV6-2 or TRBV6-3 to TRBJ1-2; possibly TRBD1 for D (5 bases). The CDR3 totals 18 residues. V lost 0 bases to trimming and J lost 4 bases, with 21 bases between them. Per germline, CDR1 MNHEY and CDR2 SVGEGT.

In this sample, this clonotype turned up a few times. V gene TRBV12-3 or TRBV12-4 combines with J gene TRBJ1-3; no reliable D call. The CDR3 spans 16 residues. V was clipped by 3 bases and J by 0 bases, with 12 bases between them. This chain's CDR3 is CASSFGSPYSGNTIYF. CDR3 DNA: TGTGCCAGCAGTTTTGGTAGCCCCTACTCTGGAAACACCATATATTTT.